The T cell receptor (beta chain) under discussion was sequenced for a study of T cell clonotyping in hematopoietic cell transplantation. Findings of the study overall: CD4 and CD8 repertoire contributions could not be separated without sorting. At the given depth, recipient repertoires were over 95% de novo clonotypes.

The CDR3 covers 12 residues. Germline CDR1 is GTSNPN and CDR2 is SVGIG (reference sequence). Trimming took off 4 bases at V and 6 bases at J, with 12 bases between the two ends. Comments on this clone: Its target is not known.

Data came from immunoSEQ multiplex PCR; TCRdb stores just in-frame clones and leaves some out. The sample includes fewer than 45,000 clones, 88% of them seen just once. Sequenced: peripheral blood mononuclear cells. This clonotype was sampled from a woman in her thirties or forties in good health. Some clones in this sample may be carry-over from other donors' samples. This chain connects TRBV30 to TRBJ1-2, with D perhaps matching TRBD1 (6 bases). CDR3 residues: CAWNTGSDGYTF. For the CDR3, the DNA is TGTGCCTGGAATACAGGGAGCGATGGCTACACCTTC.